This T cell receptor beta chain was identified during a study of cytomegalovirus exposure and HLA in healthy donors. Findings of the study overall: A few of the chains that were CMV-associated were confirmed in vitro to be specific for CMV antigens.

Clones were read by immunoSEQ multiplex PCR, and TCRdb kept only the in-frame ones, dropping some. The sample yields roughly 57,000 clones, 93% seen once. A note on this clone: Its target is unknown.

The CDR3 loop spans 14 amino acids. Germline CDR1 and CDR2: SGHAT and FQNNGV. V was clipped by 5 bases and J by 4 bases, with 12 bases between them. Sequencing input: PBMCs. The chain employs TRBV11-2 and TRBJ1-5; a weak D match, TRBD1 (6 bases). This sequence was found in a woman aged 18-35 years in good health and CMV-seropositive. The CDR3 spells CASSIERGNQPQHF. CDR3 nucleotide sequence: TGTGCCAGCAGCATCGAAAGGGGGAATCAGCCCCAGCATTTT. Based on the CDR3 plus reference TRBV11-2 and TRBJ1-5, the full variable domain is EAGVAQSPRYKIIEKRQSVAFWCNPISGHATLYWYQQILGQGPKLLIQFQNNGVVDDSQLPKDRFSAERLKGVDSTLKIQPAKLEDSAVYLCASSIERGNQPQHFGDGTRLSIL.